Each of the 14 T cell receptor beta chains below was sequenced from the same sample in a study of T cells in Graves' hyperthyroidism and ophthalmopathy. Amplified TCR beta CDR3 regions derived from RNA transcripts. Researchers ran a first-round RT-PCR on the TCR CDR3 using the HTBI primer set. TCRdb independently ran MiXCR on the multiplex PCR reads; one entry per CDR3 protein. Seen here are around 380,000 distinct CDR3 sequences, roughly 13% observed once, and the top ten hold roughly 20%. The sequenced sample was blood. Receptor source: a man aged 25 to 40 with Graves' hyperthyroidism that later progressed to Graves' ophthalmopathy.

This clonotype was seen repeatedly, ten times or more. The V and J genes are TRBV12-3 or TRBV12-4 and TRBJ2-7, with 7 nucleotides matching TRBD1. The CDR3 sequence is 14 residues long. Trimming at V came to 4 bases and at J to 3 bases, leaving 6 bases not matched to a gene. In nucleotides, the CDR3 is TGTGCCAGCAGTTCGCGGACAGGACTCTACGAGCAGTACTTC. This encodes CASSSRTGLYEQYF.

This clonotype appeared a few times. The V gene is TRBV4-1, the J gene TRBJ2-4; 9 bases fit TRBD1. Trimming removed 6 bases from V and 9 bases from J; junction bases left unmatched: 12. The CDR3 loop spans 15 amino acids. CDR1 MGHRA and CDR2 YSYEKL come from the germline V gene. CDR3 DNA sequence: TGCGCCAGCAGACATTCCGGGACAGGGTATGGCATTCAGTACTTC. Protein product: CASRHSGTGYGIQYF.

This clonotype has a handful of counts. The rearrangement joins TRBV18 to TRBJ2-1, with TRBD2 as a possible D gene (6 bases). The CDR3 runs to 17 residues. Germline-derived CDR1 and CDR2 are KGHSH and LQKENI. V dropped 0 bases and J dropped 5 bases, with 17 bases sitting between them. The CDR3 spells CASSPPAGRDAHNEQFF. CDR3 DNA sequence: TGTGCCAGCTCACCACCTGCGGGGCGGGACGCCCACAATGAGCAGTTCTTC.

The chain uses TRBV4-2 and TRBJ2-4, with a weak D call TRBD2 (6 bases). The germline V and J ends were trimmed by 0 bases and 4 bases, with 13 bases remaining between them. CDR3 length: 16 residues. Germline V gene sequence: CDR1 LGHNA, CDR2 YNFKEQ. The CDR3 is CASSQDIRDWKNIQYF. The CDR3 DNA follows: TGTGCCAGCAGCCAAGACATCCGGGACTGGAAAAACATTCAGTACTTC.

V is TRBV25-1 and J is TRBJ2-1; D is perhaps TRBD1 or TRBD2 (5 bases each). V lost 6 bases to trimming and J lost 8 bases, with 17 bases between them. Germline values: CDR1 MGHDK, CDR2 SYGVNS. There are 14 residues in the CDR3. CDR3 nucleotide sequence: TGTGCCAGCAGACCTTCCTATCGGGGCCATGAGCAGTTCTTC. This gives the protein CASRPSYRGHEQFF.

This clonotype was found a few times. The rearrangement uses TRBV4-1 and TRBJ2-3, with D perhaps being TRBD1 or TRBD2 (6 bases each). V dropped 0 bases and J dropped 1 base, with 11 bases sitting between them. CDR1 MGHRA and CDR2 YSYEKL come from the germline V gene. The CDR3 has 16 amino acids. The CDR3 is CASSQEGGYGTDTQYF. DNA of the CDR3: TGCGCCAGCAGCCAAGAAGGGGGGTACGGCACAGATACGCAGTATTTT.

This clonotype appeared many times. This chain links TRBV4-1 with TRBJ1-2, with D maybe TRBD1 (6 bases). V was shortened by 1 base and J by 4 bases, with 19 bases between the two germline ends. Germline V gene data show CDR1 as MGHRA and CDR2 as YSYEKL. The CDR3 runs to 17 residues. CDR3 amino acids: CASSQVLAGQTSYGYTF. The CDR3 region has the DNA TGCGCCAGCAGCCAAGTCCTGGCAGGACAGACAAGCTATGGCTACACCTTC.

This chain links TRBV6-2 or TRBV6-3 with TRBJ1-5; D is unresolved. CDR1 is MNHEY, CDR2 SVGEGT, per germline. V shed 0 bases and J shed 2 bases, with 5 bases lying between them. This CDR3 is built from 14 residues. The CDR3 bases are TGTGCCAGCAGTTACTCGTTTGGCAATCAGCCCCAGCATTTT. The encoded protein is CASSYSFGNQPQHF.

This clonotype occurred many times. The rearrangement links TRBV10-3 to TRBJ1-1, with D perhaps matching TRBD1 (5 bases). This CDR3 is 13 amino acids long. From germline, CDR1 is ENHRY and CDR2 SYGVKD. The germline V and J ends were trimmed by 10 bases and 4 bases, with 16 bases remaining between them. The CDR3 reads CATHPGSITEAFF. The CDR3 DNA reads TGTGCCACCCATCCAGGGTCTATCACTGAAGCTTTCTTT.

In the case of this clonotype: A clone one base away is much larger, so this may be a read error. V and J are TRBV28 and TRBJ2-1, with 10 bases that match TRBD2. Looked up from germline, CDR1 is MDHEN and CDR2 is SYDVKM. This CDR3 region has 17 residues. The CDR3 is CARSFLAGGLLYNEQFF. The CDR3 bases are TGTGCCCGCAGTTTCTTAGCGGGGGGACTCCTATACAATGAGCAGTTCTTC.

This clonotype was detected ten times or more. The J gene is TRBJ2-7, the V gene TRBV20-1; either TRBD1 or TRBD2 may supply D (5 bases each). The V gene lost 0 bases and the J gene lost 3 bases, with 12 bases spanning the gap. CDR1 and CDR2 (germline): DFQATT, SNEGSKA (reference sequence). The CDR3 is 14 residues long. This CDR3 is CSARDDGTGYEQYF. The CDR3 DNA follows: TGCAGTGCTAGAGACGATGGGACGGGCTACGAGCAGTACTTC.

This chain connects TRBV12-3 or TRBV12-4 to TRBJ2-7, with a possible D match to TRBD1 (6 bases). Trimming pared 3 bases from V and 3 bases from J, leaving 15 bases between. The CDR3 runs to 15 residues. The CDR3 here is CASSFRPGHLYEQYF. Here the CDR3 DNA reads TGTGCCAGCAGTTTCCGCCCGGGACACCTCTACGAGCAGTACTTC.

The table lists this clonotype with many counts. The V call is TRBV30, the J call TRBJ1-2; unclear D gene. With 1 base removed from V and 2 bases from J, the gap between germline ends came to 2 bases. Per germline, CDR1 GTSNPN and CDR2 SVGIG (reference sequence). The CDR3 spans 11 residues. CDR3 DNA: TGTGCCTGGAGTGACAACTATGGCTACACCTTC. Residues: CAWSDNYGYTF.

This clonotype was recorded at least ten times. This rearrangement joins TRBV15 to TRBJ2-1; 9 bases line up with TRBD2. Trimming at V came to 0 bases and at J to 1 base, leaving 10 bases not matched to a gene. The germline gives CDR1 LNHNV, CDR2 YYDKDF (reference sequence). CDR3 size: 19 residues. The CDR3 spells CATSRDRASGTLSYNEQFF. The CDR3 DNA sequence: TGTGCCACCAGCAGAGATCGGGCTAGCGGGACTCTTTCCTACAATGAGCAGTTCTTC.